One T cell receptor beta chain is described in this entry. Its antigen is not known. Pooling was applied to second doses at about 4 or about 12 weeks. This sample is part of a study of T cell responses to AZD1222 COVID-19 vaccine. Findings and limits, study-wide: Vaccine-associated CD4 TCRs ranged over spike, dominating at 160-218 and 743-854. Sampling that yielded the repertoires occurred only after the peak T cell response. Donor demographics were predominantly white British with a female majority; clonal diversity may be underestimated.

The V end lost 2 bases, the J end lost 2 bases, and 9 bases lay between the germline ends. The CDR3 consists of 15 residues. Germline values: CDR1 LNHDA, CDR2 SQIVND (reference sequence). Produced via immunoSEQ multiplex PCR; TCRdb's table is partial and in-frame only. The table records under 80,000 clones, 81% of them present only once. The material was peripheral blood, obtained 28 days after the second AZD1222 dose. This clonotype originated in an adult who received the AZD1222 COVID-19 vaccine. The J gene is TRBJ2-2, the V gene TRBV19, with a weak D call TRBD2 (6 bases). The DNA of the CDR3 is TGTGCCAGTAGTATATTCGGGAGAAACACCGGGGAGCTGTTTTTT. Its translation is CASSIFGRNTGELFF.